Below are 12 T cell receptor beta chains sequenced from a single sample in a study of T cell changes during pregnancy in multiple sclerosis (dated by TCRdb to 2018 to 2020). Receptors were amplified or captured by the immunoSEQ multiplex PCR assay. TCRdb re-hosts the immuneACCESS table, in-frame sequences only. Its copies lack some clones; in the studies checked, an unresolved V gene accounts for under half of them, and the cause for the rest is not known. The table for this sample lists around 68,000 clones; about 93% of them were counted only once. The ten largest clones represent approximately 0.44% of the sample. This material consisted of CD4+ T cells from peripheral blood mononuclear cells, taken before pregnancy. The receptor set was obtained from a female donor with multiple sclerosis, enrolled in a pregnancy study.

V and J are TRBV7-8 and TRBJ1-3, with 8 bases matching TRBD1. Germline lookup yields CDR1 SGHVS and CDR2 FQNEAQ. The J segment lost 0 bases and the V segment lost 3 bases, leaving 4 bases of the junction unmatched. CDR3 length: 16 amino acids. CDR3 region: CASSFRQGTSGNTIYF. CDR3 coding DNA: TGTGCCAGCAGCTTTCGACAGGGGACCTCTGGAAACACCATATATTTT.

The CDR3 DNA reads as TGTGCCAGGTCATCCGGGACTAGCGGGGGACACACCGGGGAGCTGTTTTTT. Protein product: CARSSGTSGGHTGELFF. The chain recombines TRBV6-4 with TRBJ2-2, with 14 nucleotides matching TRBD2. Trimming removed 9 bases from V and 3 bases from J; junction bases left unmatched: 9. CDR1 is MRHNA, CDR2 SNTAGT, per germline. CDR3 length: 17 amino acids.

The chain uses TRBV27 and TRBJ2-1, with D hard to call. Germline CDR1 and CDR2: MNHEY and SMNVEV (reference sequence). This CDR3 contains 18 residues. V lost 5 bases to trimming and J lost 9 bases, with 29 bases between them. CDR3 nucleotides: TGTGCCAGCAGTCTAGTTCGCATGGGTGTTGGCCTTTACCGTGAGCAGTTCTTC. This gives the protein CASSLVRMGVGLYREQFF.

The chain uses TRBV25-1 and TRBJ1-6; 9 positions match TRBD1. Germline assignment: CDR1 MGHDK and CDR2 SYGVNS. This CDR3 has 14 amino acids. The ends lost 6 bases at V and 11 bases at J; junction bases unmatched: 8. CDR3 in amino acids: CASRNAGQGTPLHF. DNA of the CDR3: TGTGCCAGCAGAAACGCCGGACAGGGGACACCCCTCCACTTT. Full variable domain (remainder filled in from reference TRBV25-1 and TRBJ1-6): EADIYQTPRYLVIGTGKKITLECSQTMGHDKMYWYQQDPGMELHLIHYSYGVNSTEKGDLSSESTVSRIRTEHFPLTLESARPSHTSQYLCASRNAGQGTPLHFGNGTRLTVT.

This chain joins TRBV5-1 and TRBJ2-3; 13 nucleotides align to TRBD2. Per the germline V gene, CDR1 is SGHRS and CDR2 is YFSETQ. The V segment lost 3 bases and the J segment 8 bases; nucleotides outside the gene matches: 6. There are 15 residues in the CDR3. DNA of the CDR3: TGCGCCAGCAGCTCGGGGACTAGCGGGAAGGGTACGCAGTATTTT. Translating gives CASSSGTSGKGTQYF.

The V gene is TRBV10-3, the J gene TRBJ1-2; 9 bases fit TRBD1. There are 13 residues in the CDR3. Germline values: CDR1 ENHRY, CDR2 SYGVKD. V dropped 5 bases and J dropped 6; count of bases not matched to a gene: 4. The CDR3 reads CAISFDRGNGYTF. CDR3 bases: TGTGCCATCAGTTTTGACAGGGGGAATGGCTACACCTTC.

This clone was counted a single time. The chain combines TRBV7-9 with TRBJ1-6; D is uncertain. V lost 0 bases, J lost 13 bases, and 19 bases lay in between. The CDR3 extends over 16 amino acids. Germline V gene lookup returns CDR1 SEHNR and CDR2 FQNEAQ (reference sequence). The DNA of the CDR3 is TGTGCCAGCAGCTTAGCGTTCCAATACCCGGTTTCGCCCCTCCACTTT. This gives the protein CASSLAFQYPVSPLHF. Full variable domain (remainder filled in from reference TRBV7-9 and TRBJ1-6): DTGVSQNPRHKITKRGQNVTFRCDPISEHNRLYWYRQTLGQGPEFLTYFQNEAQLEKSRLLSDRFSAERPKGSFSTLEIQRTEQGDSAMYLCASSLAFQYPVSPLHFGNGTRLTVT.

Of note for this clone: In the same sample, other DNA sequences code for this CDR3. The chain links TRBV11-3 to TRBJ1-2, with a weak D call TRBD1 (6 bases). Trimming left V 5 bases short and J 4 bases short, with 11 bases between. This CDR3 has 13 residues. The germline gives CDR1 SGHNT, CDR2 YENEEA. The CDR3 DNA reads TGTGCCAGCAGCCTTGGACAGAGCTATGGCTACACCTTC. This codes for CASSLGQSYGYTF.

The chain uses TRBV7-9 and TRBJ2-1, with 8 bases that match TRBD2. V shed 5 bases and J 3 bases; nucleotides not matched to a gene: 9. CDR1 is SEHNR and CDR2 is FQNEAQ in the germline V gene (reference sequence). CDR3 length equals 16 residues. The CDR3 region is CASSQQRTSYYNEQFF. CDR3 nucleotide sequence: TGTGCCAGCAGCCAGCAACGGACTAGCTACTACAATGAGCAGTTCTTC. Based on the CDR3 plus reference TRBV7-9 and TRBJ2-1, the full variable domain is DTGVSQNPRHKITKRGQNVTFRCDPISEHNRLYWYRQTLGQGPEFLTYFQNEAQLEKSRLLSDRFSAERPKGSFSTLEIQRTEQGDSAMYLCASSQQRTSYYNEQFFGPGTRLTVL.

The chain employs TRBV5-5 and TRBJ2-5; D may be TRBD1 (6 bases). CDR1 and CDR2 from the germline V gene are SGHKS and YYEKEE (reference sequence). There are 14 residues in the CDR3. Trimming removed 5 bases at V and 2 bases at J, with 13 bases between. In DNA, the CDR3 is TGTGCCAGCAGTCCCGGACAGCTTCAAGAGACCCAGTACTTC. As protein: CASSPGQLQETQYF.

The V gene is TRBV5-1, the J gene TRBJ1-2; D possibly corresponds to TRBD1 (5 bases). The germline gives CDR1 SGHRS, CDR2 YFSETQ. V shed 0 bases and J shed 2 bases, with 14 bases lying between them. This CDR3 comprises 16 residues. CDR3 protein: CASSLDGGAGNYGYTF. The CDR3 DNA reads as TGCGCCAGCAGCTTGGATGGCGGGGCGGGGAACTATGGCTACACCTTC.

V usage is TRBV28 and J usage is TRBJ2-1; 15 nucleotides agree with TRBD2. The V and J ends lost 6 bases and 15 bases, in that order; junction bases with no gene match: 6. CDR1 MDHEN and CDR2 SYDVKM come from the germline V gene. The CDR3 is made up of 13 amino acids. The CDR3 region is CASSYGTSGRRFF. In DNA, the CDR3 is TGTGCCAGCAGCTACGGGACTAGCGGGAGGAGGTTCTTC.